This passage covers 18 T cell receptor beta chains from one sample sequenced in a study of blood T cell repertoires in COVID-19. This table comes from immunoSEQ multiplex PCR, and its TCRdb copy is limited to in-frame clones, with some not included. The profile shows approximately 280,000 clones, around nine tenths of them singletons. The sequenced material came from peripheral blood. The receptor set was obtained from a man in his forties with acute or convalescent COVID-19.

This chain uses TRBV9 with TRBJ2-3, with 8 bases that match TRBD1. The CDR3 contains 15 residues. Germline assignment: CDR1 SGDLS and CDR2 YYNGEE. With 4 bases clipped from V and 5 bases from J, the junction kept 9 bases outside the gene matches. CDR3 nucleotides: TGTGCCAGCAGCCCCCGGACAGGGATGCAAGATACGCAGTATTTT. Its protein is CASSPRTGMQDTQYF. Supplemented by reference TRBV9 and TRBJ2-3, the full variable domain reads DSGVTQTPKHLITATGQRVTLRCSPRSGDLSVYWYQQSLDQGLQFLIQYYNGEERAKGNILERFSAQQFPDLHSELNLSSLELGDSALYFCASSPRTGMQDTQYFGPGTRLTVL.

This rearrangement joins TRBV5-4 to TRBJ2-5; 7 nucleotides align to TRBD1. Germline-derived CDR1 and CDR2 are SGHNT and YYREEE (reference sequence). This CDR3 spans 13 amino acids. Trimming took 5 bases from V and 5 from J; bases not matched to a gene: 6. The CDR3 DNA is TGTGCCAGCAGATTAGGGGGCGCGGAGACCCAGTACTTC. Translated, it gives CASRLGGAETQYF.

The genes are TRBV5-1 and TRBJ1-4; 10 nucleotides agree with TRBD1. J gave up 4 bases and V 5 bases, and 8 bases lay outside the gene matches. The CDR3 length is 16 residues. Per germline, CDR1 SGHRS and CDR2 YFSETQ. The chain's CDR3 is CASSYGQGGGNEKLFF. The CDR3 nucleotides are TGCGCCAGCAGTTACGGACAGGGGGGTGGTAATGAAAAACTGTTTTTT.

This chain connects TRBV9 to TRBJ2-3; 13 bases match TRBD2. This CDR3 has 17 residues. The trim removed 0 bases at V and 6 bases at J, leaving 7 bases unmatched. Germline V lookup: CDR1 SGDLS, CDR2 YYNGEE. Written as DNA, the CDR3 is TGTGCCAGCAGCGTAGGGACTAGCGGGGGACCTGGGGATACGCAGTATTTT. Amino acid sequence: CASSVGTSGGPGDTQYF.

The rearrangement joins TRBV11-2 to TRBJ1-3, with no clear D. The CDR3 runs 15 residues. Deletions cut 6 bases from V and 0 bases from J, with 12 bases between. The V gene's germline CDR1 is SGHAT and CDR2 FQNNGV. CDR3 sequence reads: CASSSQAISGNTIYF. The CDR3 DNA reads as TGTGCCAGCAGTTCCCAGGCGATCTCTGGAAACACCATATATTTT.

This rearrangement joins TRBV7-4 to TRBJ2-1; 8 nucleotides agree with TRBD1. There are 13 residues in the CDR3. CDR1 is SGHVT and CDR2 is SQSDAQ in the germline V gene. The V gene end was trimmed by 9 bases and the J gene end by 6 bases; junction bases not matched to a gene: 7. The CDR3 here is CASTDRGLNEQFF. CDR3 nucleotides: TGTGCCAGTACCGACAGGGGCCTCAATGAGCAGTTCTTC.

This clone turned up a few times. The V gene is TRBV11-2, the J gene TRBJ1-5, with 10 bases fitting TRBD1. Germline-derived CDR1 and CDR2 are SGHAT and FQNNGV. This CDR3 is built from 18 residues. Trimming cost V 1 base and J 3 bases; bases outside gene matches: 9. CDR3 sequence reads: CASSLGTGGYGFNQPQHF. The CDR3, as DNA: TGTGCCAGCAGCTTAGGGACAGGGGGATACGGCTTCAATCAGCCCCAGCATTTT.

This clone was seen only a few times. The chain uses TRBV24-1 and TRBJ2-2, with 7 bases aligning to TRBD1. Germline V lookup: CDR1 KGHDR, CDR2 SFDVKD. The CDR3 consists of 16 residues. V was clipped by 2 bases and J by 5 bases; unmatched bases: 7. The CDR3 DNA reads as TGTGCCACCAGTGATTCTCGGACAGGAGGAACCGGGGAGCTGTTTTTT. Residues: CATSDSRTGGTGELFF.

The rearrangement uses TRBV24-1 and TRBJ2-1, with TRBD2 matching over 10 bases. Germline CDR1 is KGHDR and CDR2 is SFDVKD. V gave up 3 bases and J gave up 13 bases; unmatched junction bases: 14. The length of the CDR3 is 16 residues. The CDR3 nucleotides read TGTGCCACCAGTGATCTTAACTGGGAAGCGGGGGGGCGTCAGTTCTTC. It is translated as CATSDLNWEAGGRQFF.

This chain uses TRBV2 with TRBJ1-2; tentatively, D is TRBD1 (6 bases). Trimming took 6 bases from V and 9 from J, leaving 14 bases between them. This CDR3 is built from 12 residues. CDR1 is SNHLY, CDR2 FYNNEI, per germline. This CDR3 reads CASRENRESYTF. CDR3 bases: TGTGCCAGCAGGGAGAACAGGGAAAGCTACACCTTC.

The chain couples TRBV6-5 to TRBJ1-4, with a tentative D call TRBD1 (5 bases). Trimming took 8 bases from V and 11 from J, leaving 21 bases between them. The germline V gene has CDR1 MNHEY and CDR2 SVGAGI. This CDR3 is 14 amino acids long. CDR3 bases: TGTGCCAGCGTAAGGGACTTTACGGGGGACAAACTGTTTTTT. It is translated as CASVRDFTGDKLFF.

The CDR3 protein is CASSQADTRQRGYTF. The CDR3 region has the DNA TGTGCCAGCAGCCAAGCCGACACCCGACAAAGAGGCTACACCTTC. This chain joins TRBV3-1 (or the pseudogene TRBV3-2) and TRBJ1-2; D uncertain. Trimming removed 1 base at V and 8 bases at J, with 17 bases between. This CDR3 has 15 amino acids. Germline CDR1 and CDR2: LGHDT and YNNKEL (reference sequence).

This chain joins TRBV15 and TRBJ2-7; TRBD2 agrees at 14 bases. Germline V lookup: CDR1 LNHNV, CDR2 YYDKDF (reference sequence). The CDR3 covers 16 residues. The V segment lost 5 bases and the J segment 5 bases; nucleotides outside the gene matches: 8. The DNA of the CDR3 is TGTGCCACCAGCCGATTGACTAGCGGGGGGGCGGACGAGCAGTACTTC. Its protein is CATSRLTSGGADEQYF. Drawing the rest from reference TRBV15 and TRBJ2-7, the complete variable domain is DAMVIQNPRYQVTQFGKPVTLSCSQTLNHNVMYWYQQKSSQAPKLLFHYYDKDFNNEADTPDNFQSRRPNTSFCFLDIRSPGLGDTAMYLCATSRLTSGGADEQYFGPGTRLTVT.

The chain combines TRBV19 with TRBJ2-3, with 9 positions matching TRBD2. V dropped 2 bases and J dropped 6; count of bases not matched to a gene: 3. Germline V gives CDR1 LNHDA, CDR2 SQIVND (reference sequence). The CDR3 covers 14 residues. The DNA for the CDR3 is TGTGCCAGTAGTATACTAGCGGGGAAGGATACGCAGTATTTT. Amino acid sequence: CASSILAGKDTQYF.

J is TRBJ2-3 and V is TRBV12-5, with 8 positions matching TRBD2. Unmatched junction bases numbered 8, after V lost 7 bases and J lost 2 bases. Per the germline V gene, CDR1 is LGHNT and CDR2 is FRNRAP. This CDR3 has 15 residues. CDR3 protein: CASARRRGDTDTQYF. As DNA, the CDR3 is TGTGCTAGTGCCCGGAGGCGGGGGGACACAGATACGCAGTATTTT.

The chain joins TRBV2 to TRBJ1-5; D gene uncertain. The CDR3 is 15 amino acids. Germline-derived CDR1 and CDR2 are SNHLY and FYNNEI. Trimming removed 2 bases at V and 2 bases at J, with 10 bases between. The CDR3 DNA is TGTGCCAGCAGTGAAAGAGCTTCTGGCAATCAGCCCCAGCATTTT. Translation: CASSERASGNQPQHF.

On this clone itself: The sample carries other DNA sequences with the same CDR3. The CDR3 spells CASSLGGYEQYF. CDR3 in DNA: TGTGCCAGCAGCTTGGGCGGCTACGAGCAGTACTTC. This chain links TRBV5-6 with TRBJ2-7, with no clear D. V was clipped by 0 bases and J by 3 bases, with 4 bases between them. The CDR3 is made up of 12 amino acids. Germline lookup yields CDR1 SGHDT and CDR2 YYEEEE.

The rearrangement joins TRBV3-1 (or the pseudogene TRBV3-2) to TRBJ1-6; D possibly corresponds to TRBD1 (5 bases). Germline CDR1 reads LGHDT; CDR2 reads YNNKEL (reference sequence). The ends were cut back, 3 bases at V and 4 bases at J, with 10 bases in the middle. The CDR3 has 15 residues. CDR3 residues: CASSQKGLYNSPLHF. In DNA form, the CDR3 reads TGTGCCAGCAGCCAGAAGGGACTTTATAATTCACCCCTCCACTTT.